A single sample gave rise to the 19 T cell receptor beta chains below, sequenced in a study of CD8+ T cells in alopecia areata (dated by TCRdb to 2017 to 2018). Sample treatment or condition, as interpreted from the label and publication: oral pan-JAK inhibitor, 5-10 mg twice daily. The method was the immunoSEQ multiplex PCR assay. RNA was extracted from all samples and reverse transcribed into cDNA as template for TCR sequencing. As stored in TCRdb, this immuneACCESS dataset retains in-frame rearrangements with V and J assigned. A fraction of the clones does not appear; measured against another copy, unresolved V genes explain less than half of the discrepancy, and the remainder lacks a known reason. The sample data list roughly 180,000 clones, and about half of these were observed just once. The ten top clones hold about a tenth of the sample. The sample here was CD8+ T cells sorted from blood, taken around week 54, from a patient treated with tofacitinib. The receptors were gathered from a human donor with alopecia areata.

The chain has TRBV7-8 and TRBJ1-6; no reliable D call. V was shortened by 1 base and J by 5 bases, with 12 bases between the two germline ends. This CDR3 spans 16 amino acids. The germline V gene encodes CDR1 SGHVS and CDR2 FQNEAQ. This CDR3 is CASSLVLGEDNSPLHF. CDR3 sequence (DNA): TGTGCCAGCAGCTTAGTTTTGGGAGAAGATAATTCACCCCTCCACTTT.

The chain joins TRBV6-5 to TRBJ1-4; TRBD1 might be the D (5 bases). The CDR3 extends over 14 amino acids. V was trimmed by 7 bases and J by 7 bases, leaving 16 bases between them. Germline CDR1 is MNHEY and CDR2 is SVGAGI. In DNA, the CDR3 is TGTGCCAGCAAGGTTGTCAGGGTCGGTGAAAAACTGTTTTTT. Amino acids: CASKVVRVGEKLFF.

This chain connects TRBV5-1 to TRBJ2-2; 9 bases align to TRBD1. After removal of 4 bases from V and 6 bases from J, the junction contained 7 bases not matched to a gene. Germline CDR1 is SGHRS and CDR2 is YFSETQ. The CDR3 totals 15 residues. CDR3 sequence reads: CASSATGGDPGELFF. In DNA form, the CDR3 reads TGCGCCAGCAGCGCGACAGGGGGAGATCCCGGGGAGCTGTTTTTT.

This clone appeared once. CDR3 residues: CASSPGVHEQFF. The CDR3 DNA sequence: TGTGCCAGCAGTCCGGGTGTTCATGAGCAGTTCTTC. J is TRBJ2-1 and V is TRBV6-5; D gene unclear. The germline gives CDR1 MNHEY, CDR2 SVGAGI. Trimming removed 5 bases at V and 8 bases at J, with 10 bases between. The CDR3 spans 12 residues.

This clone was seen more than once but under ten times. This chain links TRBV9 with TRBJ2-3; D call uncertain. V dropped 4 bases and J dropped 1 base, with 16 bases sitting between them. There are 16 residues in the CDR3. The V gene's germline CDR1 is SGDLS and CDR2 YYNGEE. CDR3 in DNA: TGTGCCAGCAGCCCCTATAGGAGCGCCGGCACAGATACGCAGTATTTT. Protein sequence: CASSPYRSAGTDTQYF.

The gene calls are TRBV27 and TRBJ1-2, with a possible D match to TRBD1 (5 bases). V lost 3 bases, J lost 4 bases, and 12 bases lay in between. CDR3 length equals 14 residues. CDR1 and CDR2 from the germline V gene are MNHEY and SMNVEV (reference sequence). CDR3 in amino acids: CASSFHRDAYGYTF. CDR3 DNA: TGTGCCAGCAGTTTCCACCGGGACGCCTATGGCTACACCTTC.

This clone was recorded a few times. The chain employs TRBV30 and TRBJ2-7; the D is unclear. From germline, CDR1 is GTSNPN and CDR2 SVGIG (reference sequence). Trimming shortened V by 3 bases and J by 3 bases, and 9 bases separated the two germline ends. The CDR3 is made up of 12 amino acids. The CDR3 loop reads CAWRDGYYEQYF. CDR3 coding DNA: TGTGCCTGGAGGGACGGATACTACGAGCAGTACTTC.

The CDR3 protein is CASSSGTSGGETQYF. For the CDR3, the DNA is TGTGCCAGCAGTTCCGGGACTAGTGGGGGGGAGACCCAGTACTTC. The J gene is TRBJ2-5, the V gene TRBV27; 8 bases map to TRBD2. Germline CDR1 and CDR2: MNHEY and SMNVEV (reference sequence). This CDR3 comprises 15 residues. J was trimmed by 5 bases and V by 4 bases; bases with no gene match: 9.

The chain has TRBV30 and TRBJ2-5; TRBD2 is a possible D gene (7 bases). V gave up 0 bases and J gave up 5 bases, with 16 bases separating them. Germline CDR1 and CDR2: GTSNPN and SVGIG (reference sequence). The CDR3 is made up of 15 amino acids. CDR3 protein: CAWSVVVGGPETQYF. CDR3 nucleotide sequence: TGTGCCTGGAGTGTTGTCGTGGGGGGGCCCGAGACCCAGTACTTC.

The chain couples TRBV2 to TRBJ2-6; D is ambiguous. The germline V and J ends were trimmed by 3 bases and 0 bases, with 6 bases remaining between them. The CDR3 is 15 residues long. CDR1 is SNHLY, CDR2 FYNNEI, per germline. The CDR3 nucleotides read TGTGCCAGCAGTGATGTGGACTCTGGGGCCAACGTCCTGACTTTC. Residues: CASSDVDSGANVLTF.

This clone was recorded a few times. The rearrangement uses TRBV9 and TRBJ1-5; D possibly corresponds to TRBD1 (5 bases). CDR1 and CDR2 from the germline V gene are SGDLS and YYNGEE. V was trimmed by 2 bases and J by 6 bases, leaving 9 bases between them. This CDR3 spans 13 amino acids. The CDR3 protein is CASSVGGGQPQHF. CDR3 nucleotide sequence: TGTGCCAGCAGCGTGGGGGGTGGTCAGCCCCAGCATTTT.

CDR3 sequence reads: CSVPQGMFYGYTF. The CDR3 bases are TGCAGCGTACCACAGGGGATGTTCTATGGCTACACCTTC. The J gene is TRBJ1-2, the V gene TRBV29-1; 7 nucleotides match TRBD1. Losses at the gene ends were 6 bases for V and 4 bases for J; bases not matched to a gene: 8. Per germline, CDR1 SQVTM and CDR2 ANQGSEA. The CDR3 is 13 amino acids.

The CDR3, as DNA: TGTGCCATCCTTCCAGACACTGACAATGAGCAGTTCTTC. It codes for CAILPDTDNEQFF. The chain is built from TRBV10-3 and TRBJ2-1; D ambiguous. Trimming took 8 bases from V and 5 from J, leaving 13 bases between them. Germline CDR1 is ENHRY and CDR2 is SYGVKD. This CDR3 is 13 amino acids long.

V gene TRBV15 combines with J gene TRBJ1-5; possible D gene TRBD1, 6 bases. Germline-derived CDR1 and CDR2 are LNHNV and YYDKDF (reference sequence). Trimming removed 6 bases at V and 9 bases at J, with 12 bases between. CDR3 length: 12 residues. The CDR3 DNA follows: TGTGCCACCAGACAGGGTGGGCGGCCCCAGCATTTT. As protein: CATRQGGRPQHF.

The rearrangement uses TRBV15 and TRBJ2-5, with TRBD1 as a possible D gene (5 bases). V lost 8 bases and J 1 base, leaving 11 bases between the germline ends. The CDR3 runs to 13 residues. Germline V CDR1 and CDR2: LNHNV, YYDKDF (reference sequence). The CDR3 loop is CATGDSPQETQYF. The CDR3 DNA sequence: TGTGCCACCGGTGACAGCCCCCAAGAGACCCAGTACTTC.

V gene TRBV7-9 combines with J gene TRBJ2-2; D might be TRBD1 (6 bases). Germline CDR1 is SEHNR and CDR2 is FQNEAQ (reference sequence). The CDR3 covers 15 residues. V gave up 2 bases and J gave up 4 bases, with 11 bases separating them. The CDR3 spells CASSLPDSVTGELFF. In nucleotides, the CDR3 is TGTGCCAGCAGCTTACCGGACAGCGTCACCGGGGAGCTGTTTTTT. The full variable domain, with the rest looked up from reference TRBV7-9 and TRBJ2-2, is DTGVSQNPRHKITKRGQNVTFRCDPISEHNRLYWYRQTLGQGPEFLTYFQNEAQLEKSRLLSDRFSAERPKGSFSTLEIQRTEQGDSAMYLCASSLPDSVTGELFFGEGSRLTVL.

This clone was counted at least ten times. V is TRBV6-4 and J is TRBJ2-3; TRBD2 might be the D (6 bases). The CDR3 loop spans 14 amino acids. Germline values: CDR1 MRHNA, CDR2 SNTAGT. Trimming removed 4 bases at V and 0 bases at J, with 8 bases between. The CDR3 nucleotides read TGTGCCAGCAGTGCCGGGACTAGCACAGATACGCAGTATTTT. It encodes CASSAGTSTDTQYF.

The chain couples TRBV23-1 to TRBJ1-2; D is undetermined. TRBV23-1 is filed as an ORF, its function uncertain. This CDR3 has 12 residues. The V end lost 0 bases, the J end lost 8 bases, and 7 bases lay between the germline ends. The CDR3 reads CASSQSPPGYTF. Written as DNA, the CDR3 is TGCGCCAGCAGTCAATCACCTCCCGGCTACACCTTC.

The chain employs TRBV9 and TRBJ2-3; 12 positions agree with TRBD2. Germline V lookup: CDR1 SGDLS, CDR2 YYNGEE. The length of the CDR3 is 16 residues. The J segment lost 5 bases and the V segment lost 4 bases, leaving 8 bases of the junction unmatched. The CDR3 DNA reads TGTGCCAGCAGCATCCATAGGACTAGCGGGGAAGATACGCAGTATTTT. Translation gives CASSIHRTSGEDTQYF.